The 20 T cell receptor beta chains below were found in one sample sequenced in a study of blood T cell repertoires in COVID-19. Sequencing was performed with immunoSEQ multiplex PCR; in TCRdb, only in-frame clones are kept and a portion is missing. The data contain 130,000 to 150,000 clones, roughly 79% of them seen just once; the ten biggest clones take up more than 7%. Material for sequencing was peripheral blood. The receptors originated from a human donor with acute or convalescent COVID-19. The donor label of this sample is uncertain.

In its sample, this clone was seen once. This chain uses TRBV23-1 with TRBJ2-5; D call uncertain. TRBV23-1 is given ORF status, its function remaining uncertain. Trimming stripped 0 bases from V and 9 bases from J, with 11 bases between. The CDR3 contains 13 residues. The CDR3 reads CASSQSNVSAQYF. The CDR3 nucleotides read TGCGCCAGCAGTCAATCAAACGTCTCGGCCCAGTACTTC.

This clone showed up just a few times. The chain recombines TRBV6-8 with TRBJ1-5; a weak D match, TRBD1 (6 bases). The CDR3 extends over 16 amino acids. V was pared by 5 bases and J by 0 bases, with 14 bases between. Germline CDR1 and CDR2: MNHGY and SAAAGT. In nucleotides, the CDR3 is TGTGCCAGCAGTCTACAGGGAGAACCTAGCAATCAGCCCCAGCATTTT. Translated: CASSLQGEPSNQPQHF.

The gene calls are TRBV6-1 and TRBJ1-4; D might be TRBD1 (6 bases). In germline, CDR1 is MNHNS, CDR2 SASEGT. The CDR3 covers 17 residues. Trimming took 3 bases from V and 12 from J, leaving 26 bases between them. The CDR3 protein is CASSEPSWAGRGAELFF. The CDR3 DNA sequence: TGTGCCAGCAGTGAGCCTTCCTGGGCGGGGAGGGGGGCGGAACTGTTTTTT.

This clone was found many times. V gene TRBV5-4 combines with J gene TRBJ1-3; 9 nucleotides align to TRBD1. CDR3 size: 15 residues. CDR1 and CDR2 from the germline V gene are SGHNT and YYREEE (reference sequence). V dropped 2 bases and J dropped 2; count of bases not matched to a gene: 2. The CDR3 here is CASSLQGAPGNTIYF. The DNA of the CDR3 is TGTGCCAGCAGCTTACAGGGGGCCCCTGGAAACACCATATATTTT.

The rearrangement joins TRBV15 to TRBJ1-2; TRBD1 is a possible D gene (5 bases). This CDR3 has 15 residues. V lost 1 base and J lost 3, with 12 bases in between. The germline V gene has CDR1 LNHNV and CDR2 YYDKDF (reference sequence). The CDR3 DNA reads TGTGCCACCAGCAGAGGTTTCGGGGGGGACTATGGCTACACCTTC. Protein product: CATSRGFGGDYGYTF.

The chain combines TRBV7-9 with TRBJ2-1, with D hard to call. This CDR3 has 13 residues. V gave up 1 base and J gave up 8 bases, with 9 bases separating them. Germline V CDR1 and CDR2: SEHNR, FQNEAQ (reference sequence). This CDR3 is CASSLGLADEQFF. CDR3 nucleotides: TGTGCCAGCAGCTTAGGCCTGGCAGATGAGCAGTTCTTC.

The J gene is TRBJ1-3, the V gene TRBV5-1; possible D gene TRBD1, 5 bases. This CDR3 spans 15 amino acids. From germline, CDR1 is SGHRS and CDR2 YFSETQ. Trimming removed 2 bases from V and 0 bases from J, with 9 bases in between. The CDR3 nucleotides read TGCGCCAGCAGCTTCGACAGACGCTCTGGAAACACCATATATTTT. Translating gives CASSFDRRSGNTIYF.

The chain uses TRBV10-2 and TRBJ1-6; 8 nucleotides align to TRBD1. The germline V gene has CDR1 WSHSY and CDR2 SAAADI. CDR3 length equals 13 residues. V gave up 4 bases and J gave up 10 bases; unmatched junction bases: 3. The CDR3 nucleotides are TGCGCCAGCAGTGCGCAGGGGGCCTCACCCCTCCACTTT. It translates to CASSAQGASPLHF.

This clone was seen a few times. The rearrangement joins TRBV4-1 to TRBJ2-2, with D possibly being TRBD2 (5 bases). V lost 0 bases, J lost 6 bases, and 26 bases lay in between. The CDR3 has 20 amino acids. Germline CDR1 is MGHRA and CDR2 is YSYEKL. CDR3 residues: CASSQEIVKIDGGIPGELFF. The CDR3, as DNA: TGCGCCAGCAGCCAAGAAATAGTCAAAATAGACGGAGGCATTCCCGGGGAGCTGTTTTTT.

The chain recombines TRBV6-5 with TRBJ2-7, with a tentative D call TRBD1 (5 bases). The length of the CDR3 is 11 residues. V lost 8 bases to trimming and J lost 8 bases, with 13 bases between them. Germline V lookup: CDR1 MNHEY, CDR2 SVGAGI. DNA for the CDR3: TGTGCCAGCCCCAAAGGGGTCCAGCAGTACGTC. It is translated as CASPKGVQQYV.

This clone was observed a handful of times. The chain employs TRBV3-1 (or the pseudogene TRBV3-2) and TRBJ1-2; possibly TRBD1 for D (6 bases). This CDR3 comprises 16 residues. V gave up 0 bases and J gave up 3 bases, with 14 bases separating them. From germline, CDR1 is LGHDT and CDR2 YNNKEL (reference sequence). Here the CDR3 DNA reads TGTGCCAGCAGCCAAGATCGCACAGAGGGGGACTATGGCTACACCTTC. It is translated as CASSQDRTEGDYGYTF.

The V gene is TRBV9, the J gene TRBJ1-6, with TRBD1 as a possible D gene (5 bases). The CDR3 loop spans 17 amino acids. V was shortened by 0 bases and J by 4 bases, with 14 bases between the two germline ends. Looked up from germline, CDR1 is SGDLS and CDR2 is YYNGEE. CDR3 DNA sequence: TGTGCCAGCAGCGTAGAGGGGTCCCCTCCTTATAATTCACCCCTCCACTTT. This translates into CASSVEGSPPYNSPLHF.

This chain links TRBV7-9 with TRBJ2-5; weak D call: TRBD1 (7 bases). V lost 7 bases and J lost 4, with 16 bases in between. This CDR3 region has 14 residues. Germline V gene data show CDR1 as SEHNR and CDR2 as FQNEAQ (reference sequence). DNA for the CDR3: TGTGCCAGCACCCCTCCAGGGGGAGGAGAGACCCAGTACTTC. As protein: CASTPPGGGETQYF.

This chain connects TRBV30 to TRBJ1-4; a possible D gene is TRBD1 (5 bases). This CDR3 region has 15 residues. The V and J ends lost 0 bases and 8 bases respectively, with 16 bases between them. CDR1 is GTSNPN and CDR2 is SVGIG in the germline V gene (reference sequence). CDR3 DNA sequence: TGTGCCTGGAGTGTAGCAGGGCATCTTGGAGAAAAACTGTTTTTT. It codes for CAWSVAGHLGEKLFF.

J is TRBJ2-1 and V is TRBV5-1; 16 positions agree with TRBD2. Germline-derived CDR1 and CDR2 are SGHRS and YFSETQ. The CDR3 is 19 residues long. V was pared by 3 bases and J by 4 bases, with 10 bases of the junction left unmatched. The CDR3 region has the DNA TGCGCCAGCAGCTCGCCCGGGACTAGCGGGGGGGCGGCTTACAATGAGCAGTTCTTC. Amino acid sequence: CASSSPGTSGGAAYNEQFF.

The chain recombines TRBV19 with TRBJ2-2; 8 nucleotides agree with TRBD1. The CDR3 runs 15 residues. The V and J ends lost 9 bases and 1 base, in that order; junction bases with no gene match: 7. CDR1 is LNHDA, CDR2 SQIVND, per germline (reference sequence). CDR3 sequence: CASLPGTGNTGELFF. In DNA, the CDR3 is TGTGCCAGCCTTCCAGGGACAGGGAACACCGGGGAGCTGTTTTTT.

The chain recombines TRBV6-1 with TRBJ2-7; 7 bases agree with TRBD2. The CDR3 runs to 11 residues. Germline V gene sequence: CDR1 MNHNS, CDR2 SASEGT. The DNA for the CDR3 is TGTGCCAGCAGCGAAGGGACTAAGCAGTACGTC. It translates to CASSEGTKQYV.

CDR3 region: CASSPLGTANYGYTF. Written as DNA, the CDR3 is TGTGCCAGCAGCCCCCTCGGGACAGCGAACTATGGCTACACCTTC. The chain employs TRBV7-8 and TRBJ1-2, with 7 bases lining up with TRBD1. This CDR3 is 15 amino acids long. V gave up 5 bases and J gave up 2 bases; unmatched junction bases: 8. Germline loops: CDR1 SGHVS, CDR2 FQNEAQ. Supplemented by reference TRBV7-8 and TRBJ1-2, the full variable domain reads GAGVSQSPRYKVAKRGQDVALRCDPISGHVSLFWYQQALGQGPEFLTYFQNEAQLDKSGLPSDRFFAERPEGSVSTLKIQRTQQEDSAVYLCASSPLGTANYGYTFGSGTRLTVV.

The V gene is TRBV7-8, the J gene TRBJ2-5; 9 nucleotides match TRBD1. The CDR3 consists of 16 residues. The germline V gene has CDR1 SGHVS and CDR2 FQNEAQ. The ends lost 5 bases at V and 2 bases at J; junction bases unmatched: 9. The CDR3 sequence is CASSGYSGTGQETQYF. CDR3 nucleotide sequence: TGTGCCAGCAGCGGATATTCTGGGACAGGGCAAGAGACCCAGTACTTC.

Regarding this clone: The junction does not match germline at one end; this may be a read error. V is TRBV5-6 and J is TRBJ2-2; TRBD2 matches at 8 bases. This CDR3 has 16 amino acids. The germline gives CDR1 SGHDT, CDR2 YYEEEE. The CDR3 sequence is CASTLLRSGGTGELFF. Here the CDR3 DNA reads TGTGCCAGCACCTTGCTTCGAAGCGGGGGCACCGGGGAGCTGTTTTTT.